Reported below is one T cell receptor beta chain. Trimming removed 0 bases from V and 0 bases from J, with 9 bases in between. In germline, CDR1 is MNHEY, CDR2 SVGAGI. The CDR3 is made up of 16 amino acids. The data were taken from a study of T-cell reconstitution after alpha-beta-depleted transplantation in children. Preparation of the TCRbeta library involved a method that used unique molecular identifiers. MiXCR, applied by TCRdb to the PCR reads, yields one record per CDR3 protein. Here the sample spans 600,000 to 700,000 distinct CDR3 sequences, around 16% being singletons. The V and J genes are TRBV6-5 and TRBJ1-3; no clear D gene. The sample consisted of PBMCs from the stem cell graft donor, taken from the stem cell graft. This clonotype was obtained from a human donor who donated a stem cell graft to a child with acute myeloid leukemia. CDR3 amino acids: CASSYSIWGSGNTIYF. The DNA of the CDR3 is TGTGCCAGCAGTTACTCGATCTGGGGCTCTGGAAACACCATATATTTT.